Shown below are 16 T cell receptor beta chains from a single sample sequenced in a study of T cell repertoires in cytomegalovirus infection. TCRdb independently ran MiXCR on the reads; one entry per CDR3 protein. The repertoire holds about 890,000 distinct CDR3 sequences, with 30% to 40% as singletons. Antigens of these TCRs are unknown. Sequencing was performed on cultured CD8+ T cells from PBMCs, taken from culture after CMV antigen stimulation. These receptors came from a human donor in good health (CMV status not recorded). Some clones in this sample may be carry-over from other donors' samples.

This chain joins TRBV10-3 and TRBJ2-2, with D unclear. The germline V gene has CDR1 ENHRY and CDR2 SYGVKD. The CDR3 consists of 12 residues. V lost 2 bases and J lost 5, with 3 bases in between. The CDR3 is CAISEETGELFF. CDR3 DNA sequence: TGTGCCATCAGTGAGGAGACCGGGGAGCTGTTTTTT.

The sample holds a few counts of this clonotype. The chain couples TRBV20-1 to TRBJ2-7, with 11 bases matching TRBD2. The V and J ends lost 6 bases and 3 bases, in that order; junction bases with no gene match: 19. The CDR3 runs 18 residues. CDR1 and CDR2 (germline): DFQATT, SNEGSKA (reference sequence). This CDR3 reads CSAFPRGSGGEADYEQYF. DNA of the CDR3: TGCAGTGCCTTTCCCCGCGGTAGCGGGGGGGAAGCTGACTACGAGCAGTACTTC.

The chain is built from TRBV10-3 and TRBJ1-1; D gene uncertain. The V gene lost 4 bases and the J gene lost 1 base, with 10 bases spanning the gap. The CDR3 is 14 residues long. Germline V gene data show CDR1 as ENHRY and CDR2 as SYGVKD. The DNA of the CDR3 is TGTGCCATCAGTGGGGTAGGAACGAACACTGAAGCTTTCTTT. Translation gives CAISGVGTNTEAFF.

V gene TRBV29-1 combines with J gene TRBJ1-2, with no clear D. CDR1 and CDR2 (germline): SQVTM, ANQGSEA. This CDR3 has 10 residues. V lost 4 bases and J lost 12, with 12 bases in between. CDR3 DNA: TGCAGCGTTGTGGCCCCTCTCCACACCTTC. Translation: CSVVAPLHTF.

This clonotype occurred a few times. The gene calls are TRBV2 and TRBJ2-1, with TRBD1 identical over 12 bases. J was trimmed by 8 bases and V by 8 bases; bases with no gene match: 16. Per the germline V gene, CDR1 is SNHLY and CDR2 is FYNNEI. The CDR3 consists of 17 residues. The CDR3 loop reads CASPGQGARRRNYEQFF. CDR3 in DNA: TGTGCCAGCCCGGGACAGGGGGCAAGACGTAGGAACTATGAGCAGTTCTTC.

This chain joins TRBV4-1 and TRBJ1-2; 7 bases agree with TRBD1. The V gene end was trimmed by 4 bases and the J gene end by 4 bases; junction bases not matched to a gene: 12. The V gene's germline CDR1 is MGHRA and CDR2 YSYEKL. The CDR3 sequence is 16 residues long. In DNA, the CDR3 is TGCGCCAGCAGCCCCGGAGGGGGCCAGGGGCTCTATGGCTACACCTTC. Its protein is CASSPGGGQGLYGYTF.

This clonotype was detected ten times or more. This chain uses TRBV7-6 with TRBJ2-7, with D possibly matching TRBD2 (6 bases). CDR3 length: 12 amino acids. Germline lookup yields CDR1 SGHVS and CDR2 FNYEAQ. The V end lost 4 bases, the J end lost 6 bases, and 10 bases lay between the germline ends. The CDR3 loop is CASSWGLGEQYF. DNA of the CDR3: TGTGCCAGCAGCTGGGGACTGGGCGAGCAGTACTTC. The entire variable domain, with the rest obtained from reference TRBV7-6 and TRBJ2-7, is as follows: GAGVSQSPRYKVTKRGQDVALRCDPISGHVSLYWYRQALGQGPEFLTYFNYEAQQDKSGLPNDRFSAERPEGSISTLTIQRTEQRDSAMYRCASSWGLGEQYFGPGTRLTVT.

This clonotype was picked up a small number of times. CDR3 residues: CASSVGGSEQYV. The CDR3 nucleotides are TGTGCCAGCAGTGTTGGGGGAAGCGAGCAGTACGTC. The chain is built from TRBV12-3 or TRBV12-4 and TRBJ2-7, with D possibly called TRBD1 or TRBD2 (5 bases each). V was shortened by 5 bases and J by 6 bases, with 11 bases between the two germline ends. The CDR3 covers 12 residues.

This clonotype was seen a few times. The chain uses TRBV6-5 and TRBJ1-2; D is possibly TRBD1 (5 bases). Germline lookup yields CDR1 MNHEY and CDR2 SVGAGI. V lost 2 bases and J 3 bases, leaving 13 bases between the germline ends. The CDR3 has 15 residues. CDR3 amino acids: CASSYRSTADYGYTF. The CDR3 DNA reads as TGTGCCAGCAGTTACCGATCGACAGCAGACTATGGCTACACCTTC.

This clonotype was seen a handful of times. The rearrangement uses TRBV6-5 and TRBJ1-1, with 9 bases lining up with TRBD1. The CDR3 contains 14 residues. After removal of 4 bases from V and 1 base from J, the junction contained 1 base not matched to a gene. Germline values: CDR1 MNHEY, CDR2 SVGAGI. The CDR3 here is CASSWDRENTEAFF. In DNA form, the CDR3 reads TGTGCCAGCAGTTGGGACAGGGAGAACACTGAAGCTTTCTTT.

The rearrangement joins TRBV14 to TRBJ2-3, with D perhaps matching TRBD1 or TRBD2 (5 bases each). V dropped 3 bases and J dropped 2 bases, with 15 bases sitting between them. The CDR3 contains 16 residues. Germline V lookup: CDR1 SGHDN, CDR2 FVKESK. CDR3 residues: CASSHSRTGPTDTQYF. The CDR3 nucleotides are TGTGCCAGCAGCCATTCAAGAACGGGACCCACAGATACGCAGTATTTT.

This clonotype was seen more than once but under ten times. This chain joins TRBV27 and TRBJ1-5; the D gene is possibly TRBD1 (6 bases). V was clipped by 8 bases and J by 3 bases, with 11 bases between them. The CDR3 has 13 amino acids. CDR1 is MNHEY and CDR2 is SMNVEV in the germline V gene (reference sequence). CDR3 nucleotide sequence: TGTGCCAGCCGAGGGGGGTACAATCAGCCCCAGCATTTT. It translates to CASRGGYNQPQHF.

This clonotype was seen more than once but under ten times. The rearrangement links TRBV6-6 to TRBJ2-3, with no clear D. V gave up 10 bases and J gave up 0 bases, with 17 bases separating them. The CDR3 runs to 15 residues. Germline CDR1 MNHNY, CDR2 SVGAGI (reference sequence). The CDR3 region is CATLKGFGSTDTQYF. The DNA for the CDR3 is TGTGCCACCCTAAAGGGATTCGGGAGCACAGATACGCAGTATTTT.

This clonotype has just a few counts. The genes are TRBV6-2 or TRBV6-3 and TRBJ1-1; 9 nucleotides line up with TRBD1. The CDR3 has 14 amino acids. V dropped 2 bases and J dropped 11; count of bases not matched to a gene: 9. CDR1 MNHEY and CDR2 SVGEGT come from the germline V gene. This chain's CDR3 is CASSYRGQGTDAFF. CDR3 DNA: TGTGCCAGCAGTTACCGAGGACAGGGGACGGATGCTTTCTTT.

The chain has TRBV4-3 and TRBJ2-3; D possibly corresponds to TRBD1 (5 bases). Trimming removed 0 bases at V and 1 base at J, with 20 bases between. The CDR3 spans 19 residues. Germline CDR1 is LGHNA and CDR2 is YSLEER. CDR3 DNA: TGCGCCAGCAGCCAAGATCTAGGGGATTTGGTGGTGGGCACAGATACGCAGTATTTT. This codes for CASSQDLGDLVVGTDTQYF.

This chain connects TRBV7-6 to TRBJ2-1; D is possibly TRBD2 (7 bases). This CDR3 comprises 15 residues. V lost 3 bases and J lost 6, with 15 bases in between. Germline V gene data show CDR1 as SGHVS and CDR2 as FNYEAQ. The CDR3 DNA reads as TGTGCCAGCAGCTTTTCGGGGGGCCCGACCAATGAGCAGTTCTTC. Residues: CASSFSGGPTNEQFF. Supplemented by reference TRBV7-6 and TRBJ2-1, the full variable domain reads GAGVSQSPRYKVTKRGQDVALRCDPISGHVSLYWYRQALGQGPEFLTYFNYEAQQDKSGLPNDRFSAERPEGSISTLTIQRTEQRDSAMYRCASSFSGGPTNEQFFGPGTRLTVL.